The next 4 T cell receptor beta chains were all read from a single sample in a study of regulatory T cells in long-lasting Graves disease (dated by TCRdb to the early 2020s). The time point label, as the study defines it: newly diagnosed GD, antithyroid drugs for less than 3 months. For both TCR sequencing and RNA sequencing, RNA was extracted from PBMCs using TRIzol. Library prep was done by multiplex PCR. Sequencing relied on an Illumina HiSeq 4000. To build TCR beta libraries, CDR3 regions were amplified by Arm-PCR using iRepertoire HTBI primers. Clones were called with MiXCR by TCRdb after fastp trimmed the public reads at Q25, and only in-frame beta chains were retained. Rows are unified per CDR3 protein, each entry keeping the most common DNA and genes. In this sample the table shows about 540,000 distinct CDR3 sequences, 13% of which occur a single time. 8.5% to 10% of the sample lies in the top ten.

Another study also made use of these data, one on T cells in Graves' hyperthyroidism and ophthalmopathy.

The source was peripheral blood mononuclear cells (PBMCs), collected at new diagnosis, from a patient treated with antithyroid drugs. These TCRs come from a young man with Graves disease. Donor details come from another sample of the same person, matched by shared clones.

This clonotype showed up many times. V gene TRBV10-3 combines with J gene TRBJ1-3; D uncertain. Germline CDR1 reads ENHRY; CDR2 reads SYGVKD. The germline V and J ends were trimmed by 6 bases and 0 bases, with 15 bases remaining between them. The CDR3 extends over 16 amino acids. The CDR3 spells CAIRTPLFNSGNTIYF. Written as DNA, the CDR3 is TGTGCCATCAGGACTCCGCTATTTAACTCTGGAAACACCATATATTTT.

This clonotype occurred many times. This chain links TRBV5-4 with TRBJ2-7; D is possibly TRBD1 (6 bases). V lost 4 bases, J lost 0 bases, and 17 bases lay in between. CDR1 and CDR2 (germline): SGHNT, YYREEE (reference sequence). The CDR3 covers 16 residues. Here the CDR3 reads CASSPRGQRYSYEQYF. The CDR3 nucleotides read TGTGCCAGCAGCCCCCGAGGACAGAGGTACTCCTACGAGCAGTACTTC.

The chain has TRBV18 and TRBJ1-2; TRBD1 is a possible D gene (5 bases). The CDR3 sequence is 14 residues long. Germline V gene lookup returns CDR1 KGHSH and CDR2 LQKENI. Trimming took off 2 bases at V and 8 bases at J, with 15 bases between the two ends. The CDR3 region is CASSPSGEWGGYTF. DNA of the CDR3: TGTGCCAGCTCACCATCTGGGGAATGGGGCGGCTACACCTTC.

The gene calls are TRBV18 and TRBJ2-1; 9 bases are a match to TRBD2. Trimming cost V 3 bases and J 7 bases; bases outside gene matches: 4. This CDR3 contains 14 residues. In germline, CDR1 is KGHSH, CDR2 LQKENI. In nucleotides, the CDR3 is TGTGCCAGCTCACCGAAGCGGGAGGTTAATGAGCAGTTCTTC. Translated, it gives CASSPKREVNEQFF.